This TCR beta chain was obtained from a study of blood T cell repertoires in COVID-19. Study members were between about 18 and 89 years old and lived in 20 to 25 US regions. Libraries were prepared by immunoSEQ multiplex PCR; TCRdb keeps only in-frame clonotypes and omits some of them. The sample contains around 430,000 clones, approximately 90% of which appear only once. The CDR3 has 12 residues. Trimming removed 8 bases from V and 7 bases from J; junction bases left unmatched: 6. Germline loops: CDR1 MNHEY, CDR2 SVGAGI. The receptor's source is a woman between 45 and 60 years old who had recovered from COVID-19. Sequenced input: PBMCs or T cells enriched from blood (not recorded which). The V and J genes are TRBV6-5 and TRBJ1-2; 8 nucleotides match TRBD1. The CDR3 here is CASLDRGAGYTF. The CDR3 DNA follows: TGTGCCAGCCTCGACAGGGGCGCTGGCTACACCTTC.